The present entry profiles one T cell receptor (beta chain) with its context. Study processing details: From reference gene primer amplification, estimates of nucleated cell counts were derived. Here immunoSEQ multiplex PCR was the method, and the copy in TCRdb shows in-frame clones only, minus some. The V and J calls and clone size are taken from that table; D and trimming were inferred from the DNA. The table records around 300,000 clones, around nine tenths of them present only once. The entry originates in a study of blood T cell repertoires in COVID-19. For the study at large: Samples of COVID-19 (acute and convalescent) were obtained from the United States, Italy and Spain. Sample material is recorded as cDNA or gDNA derived from T cells, B-cell-depleted T cells, or PBMCs.

From germline, CDR1 is SGHKS and CDR2 YYEKEE (reference sequence). The J segment lost 7 bases and the V segment lost 2 bases, leaving 12 bases of the junction unmatched. This CDR3 region has 17 residues. The sample taken for sequencing was peripheral blood. This TCR derives from a man aged 50 or older with acute or convalescent COVID-19. The rearrangement uses TRBV5-5 and TRBJ1-4, with 9 positions matching TRBD1. This chain's CDR3 is CASSFQASGTGTEKLFF. CDR3 nucleotide sequence: TGTGCCAGCAGCTTCCAAGCTTCCGGGACAGGGACTGAAAAACTGTTTTTT.